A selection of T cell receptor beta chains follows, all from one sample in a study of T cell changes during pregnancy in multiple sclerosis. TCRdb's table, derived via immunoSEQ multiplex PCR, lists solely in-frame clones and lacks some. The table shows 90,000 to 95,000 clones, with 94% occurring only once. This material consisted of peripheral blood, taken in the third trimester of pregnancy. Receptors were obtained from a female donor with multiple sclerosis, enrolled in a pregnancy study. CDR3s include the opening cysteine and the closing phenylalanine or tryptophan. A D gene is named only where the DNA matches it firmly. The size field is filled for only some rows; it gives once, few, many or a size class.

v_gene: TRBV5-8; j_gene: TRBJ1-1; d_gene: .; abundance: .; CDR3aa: CASSFGRLEAFF; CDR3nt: TGTGCCAGCAGCTTCGGGAGGCTTGAAGCTTTCTTT
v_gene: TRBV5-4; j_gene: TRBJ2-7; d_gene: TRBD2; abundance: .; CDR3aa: CASSPPGLAGGPHEQYF; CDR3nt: TGTGCCAGCAGCCCTCCGGGACTAGCGGGAGGGCCTCACGAGCAGTACTTC
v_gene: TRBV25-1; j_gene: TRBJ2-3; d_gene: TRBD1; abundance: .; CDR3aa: CASSETGAGTDTQYF; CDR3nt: TGTGCCAGCAGTGAGACAGGGGCGGGCACAGATACGCAGTATTTT
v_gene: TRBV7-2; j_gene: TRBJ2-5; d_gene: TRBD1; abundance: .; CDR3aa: CASSLRSGTGYLQETQYF; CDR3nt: TGTGCCAGCAGCTTAAGGTCCGGGACAGGGTATCTACAAGAGACCCAGTACTTC
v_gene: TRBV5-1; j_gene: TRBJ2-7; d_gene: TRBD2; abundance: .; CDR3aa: CASSPEGLANSYEQYF; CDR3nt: TGCGCCAGCAGCCCGGAAGGACTAGCGAATTCCTACGAGCAGTACTTC
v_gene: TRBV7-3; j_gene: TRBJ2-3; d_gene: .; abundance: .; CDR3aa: CASSSTSFGTDTQYF; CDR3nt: TGTGCCAGCAGCTCCACTAGTTTCGGTACAGATACGCAGTATTTT
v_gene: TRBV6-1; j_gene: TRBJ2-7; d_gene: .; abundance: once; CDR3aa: CASSRVNEQYF; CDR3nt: TGTGCCAGCAGCCGAGTAAACGAGCAGTACTTC
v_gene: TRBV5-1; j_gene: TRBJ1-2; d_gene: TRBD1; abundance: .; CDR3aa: CASSLTGGDGYTF; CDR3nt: TGCGCCAGCAGCTTGACAGGGGGCGACGGCTACACCTTC
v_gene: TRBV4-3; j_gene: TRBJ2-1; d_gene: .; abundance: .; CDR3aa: CASSQDRQDPKFF; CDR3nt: TGCGCCAGCAGCCAAGACCGGCAGGATCCCAAGTTCTTC
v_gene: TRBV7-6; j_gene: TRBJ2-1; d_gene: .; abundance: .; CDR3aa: CASSLGPRGSGSYNEQFF; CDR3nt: TGTGCCAGCAGCTTAGGGCCCAGGGGAAGTGGGTCCTACAATGAGCAGTTCTTC
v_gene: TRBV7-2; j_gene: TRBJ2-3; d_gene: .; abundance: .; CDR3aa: CASSFIGGNTQYF; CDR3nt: TGTGCCAGCAGCTTTATAGGGGGTAATACGCAGTATTTT
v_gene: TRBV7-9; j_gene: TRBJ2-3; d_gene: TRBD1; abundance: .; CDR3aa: CASSPRDRGTTDTQYF; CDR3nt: TGTGCCAGCAGCCCCCGGGACAGGGGGACTACAGATACGCAGTATTTT
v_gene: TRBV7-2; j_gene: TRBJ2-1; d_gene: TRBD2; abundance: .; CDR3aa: CASSFPTSGRKDEQFF; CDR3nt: TGTGCCAGCAGCTTTCCTACTAGCGGGAGAAAGGATGAGCAGTTCTTC
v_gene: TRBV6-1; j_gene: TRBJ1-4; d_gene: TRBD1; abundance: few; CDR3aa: CASRTGTGHEKLFF; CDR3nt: TGTGCCAGCAGAACCGGGACAGGGCATGAAAAACTGTTTTTT
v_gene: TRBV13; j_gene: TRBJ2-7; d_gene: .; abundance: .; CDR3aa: CASSFLSEQYF; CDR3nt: TGTGCCAGCAGCTTCTTATCCGAGCAGTACTTC
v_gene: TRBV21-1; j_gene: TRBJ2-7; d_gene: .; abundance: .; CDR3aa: CASSNIPEDRLYEQYF; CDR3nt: TGTGCCAGCAGCAATATCCCGGAAGACAGACTCTACGAGCAGTACTTC
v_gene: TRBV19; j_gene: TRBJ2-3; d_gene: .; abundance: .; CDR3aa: CASSLSPGTDTQYF; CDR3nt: TGTGCCAGTAGTCTTTCCCCTGGCACAGATACGCAGTATTTT
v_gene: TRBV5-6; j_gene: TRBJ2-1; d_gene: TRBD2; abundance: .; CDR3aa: CASSSLALNEQFF; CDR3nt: TGTGCCAGCAGCTCACTAGCGTTGAATGAGCAGTTCTTC
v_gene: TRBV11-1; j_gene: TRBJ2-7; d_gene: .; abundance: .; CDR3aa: CASSLAGAFEQYF; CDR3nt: TGTGCCAGCAGCTTAGCGGGAGCCTTCGAGCAGTACTTC
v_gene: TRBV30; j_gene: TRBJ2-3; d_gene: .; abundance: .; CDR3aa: CAWSVSSGTQYF; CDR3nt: TGTGCCTGGAGTGTATCCTCAGGAACGCAGTATTTT
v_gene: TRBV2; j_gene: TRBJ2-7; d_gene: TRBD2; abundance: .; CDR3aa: CASRKGTSGSYEQYF; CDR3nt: TGTGCCAGCAGAAAGGGGACTAGCGGGAGTTACGAGCAGTACTTC
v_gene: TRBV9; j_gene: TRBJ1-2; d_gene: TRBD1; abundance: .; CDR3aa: CASSPHIDRVWGYTF; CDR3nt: TGTGCCAGCAGCCCGCATATTGACAGGGTTTGGGGCTACACCTTC
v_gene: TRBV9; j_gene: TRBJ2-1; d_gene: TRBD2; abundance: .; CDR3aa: CASSVEGAGGPEQFF; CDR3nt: TGTGCCAGCAGCGTAGAAGGAGCGGGAGGGCCAGAGCAGTTCTTC
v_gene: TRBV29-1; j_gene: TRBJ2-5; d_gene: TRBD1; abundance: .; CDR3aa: CSVELDRGLRETQYF; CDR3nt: TGCAGCGTTGAACTGGACAGGGGTCTCAGGGAGACCCAGTACTTC
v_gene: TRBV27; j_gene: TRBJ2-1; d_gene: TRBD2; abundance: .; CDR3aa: CASSWTSFNEQFF; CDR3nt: TGTGCCAGCAGTTGGACTAGCTTTAATGAGCAGTTCTTC
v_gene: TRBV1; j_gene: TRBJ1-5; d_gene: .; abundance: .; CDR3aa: CTSSQEKTAYSNQPQHF; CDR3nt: TGCACCAGCAGCCAAGAAAAGACAGCTTATAGCAATCAGCCCCAGCATTTT
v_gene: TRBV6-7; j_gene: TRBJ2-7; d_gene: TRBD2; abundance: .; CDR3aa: CASSYGLAGAYEQYF; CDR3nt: TGTGCCAGCAGTTATGGCCTAGCGGGCGCCTACGAGCAGTACTTC
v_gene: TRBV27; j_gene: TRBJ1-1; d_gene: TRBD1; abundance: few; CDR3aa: CASSPDRVRNTEAFF; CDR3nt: TGTGCCAGCAGTCCAGACAGGGTTAGGAACACTGAAGCTTTCTTT
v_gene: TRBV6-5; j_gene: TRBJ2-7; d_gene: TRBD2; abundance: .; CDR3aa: CASSRAGGRSYEQYF; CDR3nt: TGTGCCAGCAGTCGCGCGGGAGGACGATCCTACGAGCAGTACTTC
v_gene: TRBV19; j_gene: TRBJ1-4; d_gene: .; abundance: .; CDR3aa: CASTPRGSSEKLFF; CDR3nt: TGTGCCAGTACACCCCGCGGGTCATCTGAAAAACTGTTTTTT
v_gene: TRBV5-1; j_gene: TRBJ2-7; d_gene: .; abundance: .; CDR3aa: CASSDNYEQYF; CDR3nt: TGCGCCAGCAGCGACAATTACGAGCAGTACTTC
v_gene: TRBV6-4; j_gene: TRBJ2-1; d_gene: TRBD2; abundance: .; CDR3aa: CASSLTSGSGNEQFF; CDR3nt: TGTGCCAGCAGCCTTACTAGCGGGAGCGGCAATGAGCAGTTCTTC
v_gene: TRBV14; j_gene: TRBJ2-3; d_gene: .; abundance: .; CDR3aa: CASSRGGVFTDTQYF; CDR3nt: TGTGCCAGCAGCCGCGGAGGAGTTTTCACAGATACGCAGTATTTT
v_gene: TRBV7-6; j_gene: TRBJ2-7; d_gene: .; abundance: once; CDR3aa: CASSLAETAYEQYF; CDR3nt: TGTGCCAGCAGCTTAGCGGAGACAGCCTACGAGCAGTACTTC
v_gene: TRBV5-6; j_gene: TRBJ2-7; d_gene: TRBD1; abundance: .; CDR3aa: CASSFWDRPSYEQYF; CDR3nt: TGTGCCAGCAGCTTCTGGGACAGACCCTCCTACGAGCAGTACTTC
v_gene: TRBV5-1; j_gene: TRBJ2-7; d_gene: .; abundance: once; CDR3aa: CASSASLGGYEQYF; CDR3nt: TGCGCCAGCAGCGCCTCTTTGGGGGGCTACGAGCAGTACTTC